The source of this TCR beta chain is a study of control samples from healthy donors and cancer patients. Here immunoSEQ multiplex PCR was the method, and the copy in TCRdb shows in-frame clones only, minus some. The data show under 200,000 clones, with approximately 96% seen just once and approximately 1% held by the top ten. Trimming took 2 bases from V and 4 from J, leaving 8 bases between them. Looked up from germline, CDR1 is SGHAT and CDR2 is FQNNGV. The CDR3 contains 13 residues. The source of this sequence is a woman younger than 45 in good health. The genes are TRBV11-2 and TRBJ1-2; D unresolved. The sequencing input was blood. The CDR3 loop is CASSLRNLYGYTF. The CDR3 nucleotides are TGTGCCAGCAGCTTAAGAAATCTCTATGGCTACACCTTC.